This T cell receptor (beta chain) was sequenced during a study of cytomegalovirus exposure and HLA in healthy donors. Across the whole study: Among the 400 or so donors who were genotyped, 81% fell in the genetic ancestry cluster that is associated with self-reported Caucasian donors. Whole-study findings and limits: Reported results showed that the classifier diagnosed cytomegalovirus status with high specificity and sensitivity. Many donors shared some public TCRs, even though most TCR sequences were rare.

V was clipped by 4 bases and J by 6 bases; unmatched bases: 13. Germline V gives CDR1 SGDLS, CDR2 YYNGEE. The CDR3 runs to 18 residues. Everyone who donated was a healthy bone marrow donor. This PCR relied on a set of 60 Vbeta primers and 13 Jbeta primers. Measured with immunoSEQ multiplex PCR; TCRdb has only the in-frame clones, and not every one. The table records roughly 130,000 clones, more than 80% of them present only once. Details on this clone: Its target is not known.

The TCR originated in a man under 40 in good health and CMV-seronegative. The V gene is TRBV9, the J gene TRBJ2-2, with 12 nucleotides matching TRBD2. The sequenced sample consisted of PBMCs. The CDR3 loop reads CASSRGLAGNPMAGELFF. CDR3 in DNA: TGTGCCAGCAGCCGTGGACTAGCGGGGAATCCGATGGCCGGGGAGCTGTTTTTT.